The 10 T cell receptor beta chains given below trace back to one sample, sequenced in a study of cytomegalovirus exposure and HLA in healthy donors. The PCR made use of 60 Vbeta and 13 Jbeta primers. TCRdb keeps only in-frame clones here, not all; method: immunoSEQ multiplex PCR. This sample has about 130,000 clones; 65% to 80% occur once, and the top ten carry around 0.92%. The sample taken for sequencing was PBMCs. The receptors were gathered from a human donor in good health.

V is TRBV5-6 and J is TRBJ1-6; D is unclear. V shed 0 bases and J shed 0 bases, with 4 bases lying between them. The CDR3 has 15 amino acids. Germline V lookup: CDR1 SGHDT, CDR2 YYEEEE. The CDR3 here is CASSLASSYNSPLHF. CDR3 DNA sequence: TGTGCCAGCAGCTTGGCGAGCTCCTATAATTCACCCCTCCACTTT.

V gene TRBV27 combines with J gene TRBJ2-7; 9 bases align to TRBD2. V dropped 1 base and J dropped 5; count of bases not matched to a gene: 6. CDR1 is MNHEY and CDR2 is SMNVEV in the germline V gene (reference sequence). There are 15 residues in the CDR3. This CDR3 is CASSLFGGGAHEQYF. In DNA, the CDR3 is TGTGCCAGCAGTTTATTCGGCGGGGGGGCCCACGAGCAGTACTTC.

The V and J genes are TRBV2 and TRBJ1-5; D not certain. Looked up from germline, CDR1 is SNHLY and CDR2 is FYNNEI. This CDR3 spans 15 amino acids. Trimming took off 6 bases at V and 0 bases at J, with 12 bases between the two ends. CDR3 in amino acids: CASRKEEVSNQPQHF. CDR3 nucleotide sequence: TGTGCCAGCAGGAAGGAGGAGGTTAGCAATCAGCCCCAGCATTTT. The full variable domain, in which reference TRBV2 and TRBJ1-5 provide the parts outside the CDR3, is EPEVTQTPSHQVTQMGQEVILRCVPISNHLYFYWYRQILGQKVEFLVSFYNNEISEKSEIFDDQFSVERPDGSNFTLKIRSTKLEDSAMYFCASRKEEVSNQPQHFGDGTRLSIL.

This chain joins TRBV5-1 and TRBJ2-6; TRBD1 aligns across 12 bases. Trimming cost V 4 bases and J 4 bases; bases outside gene matches: 15. CDR1 and CDR2 (germline): SGHRS, YFSETQ. The CDR3 covers 20 residues. The CDR3 coding sequence is TGCGCCAGCAGCGGGGGGACAGGGGGCCCCTATAGGTCGGGGGCCAACGTCCTGACTTTC. Translated: CASSGGTGGPYRSGANVLTF.

This chain uses TRBV4-1 with TRBJ2-4; D possibly corresponds to TRBD2 (5 bases). V dropped 6 bases and J dropped 9 bases, with 18 bases sitting between them. Germline CDR1 and CDR2: MGHRA and YSYEKL. The length of the CDR3 is 14 residues. CDR3 loop: CASRLLDPYGIQYF. Here the CDR3 DNA reads TGCGCCAGCAGGCTACTAGATCCCTATGGCATTCAGTACTTC.

A single count supports this clone. V and J are TRBV19 and TRBJ2-1, with TRBD2 identical over 7 bases. V was clipped by 4 bases and J by 4 bases; unmatched bases: 4. The CDR3 extends over 14 amino acids. CDR1 and CDR2 (germline): LNHDA, SQIVND (reference sequence). The CDR3, as DNA: TGTGCCAGTAGTAGGGCTAGCGGATACAATGAGCAGTTCTTC. This encodes CASSRASGYNEQFF.

CDR3 residues: CASSPSGLLGYGYTF. CDR3 bases: TGTGCCAGCAGCCCTTCGGGACTGTTAGGCTATGGCTACACCTTC. This rearrangement joins TRBV27 to TRBJ1-2; tentative D call: TRBD1 (5 bases). Per germline, CDR1 MNHEY and CDR2 SMNVEV (reference sequence). With 6 bases removed from V and 4 bases from J, the gap between germline ends came to 18 bases. This CDR3 is 15 amino acids long.

A word on this clone: Since the CDR3 does not end with the conserved phenylalanine or tryptophan, this likely comes from a read error. Because the CDR3's place on the DNA is in doubt, the DNA is left out and the CDR3 is given as listed by TCRdb. This chain uses TRBV4-2 with TRBJ1-1; the DNA was not used to check the table's D call, TRBD1. The CDR3 sequence runs 12 residues, both termini included. Per the germline V gene, CDR1 is LGHNA and CDR2 is YNFKEQ. The CDR3 spells CASSARQGAVFL.

The genes are TRBV7-6 and TRBJ2-5, with TRBD2 matching 14 bases. J lost 5 bases, V lost 4 bases, and 9 bases had no gene match. The germline V gene has CDR1 SGHVS and CDR2 FNYEAQ. This CDR3 is built from 17 residues. For the CDR3, the DNA is TGTGCCAGCAGCTCCACCGGGACTAGCGGGGGAATTGAGACCCAGTACTTC. The encoded protein is CASSSTGTSGGIETQYF.

V gene TRBV19 combines with J gene TRBJ2-3; 7 bases match TRBD2. After removal of 3 bases from V and 0 bases from J, the junction contained 6 bases not matched to a gene. CDR1 is LNHDA and CDR2 is SQIVND in the germline V gene (reference sequence). This CDR3 spans 16 amino acids. This chain's CDR3 is CASSILGGGSTDTQYF. CDR3 sequence (DNA): TGTGCCAGTAGTATTCTTGGGGGGGGTAGCACAGATACGCAGTATTTT.